The 8 T cell receptor beta chains in this list originate from one sample, sequenced in a study of CD8+ T cells in alopecia areata. Treatment indicated: oral pan-JAK inhibitor, 5-10 mg twice daily. cDNA prepared by RNA extraction and subsequent reverse transcription served as the template for sequencing. Data came from immunoSEQ multiplex PCR; TCRdb stores just in-frame clones and leaves some out. The data contain some 100,000 clones, 50% to 60% of them singletons. Sample: CD8+ T cells sorted from blood, taken at approximately week 61, from a patient treated with tofacitinib. These receptors came from a human donor with alopecia areata.

In its sample, this clone was seen a few times. This chain links TRBV30 with TRBJ2-1; 11 nucleotides line up with TRBD2. CDR1 and CDR2 from the germline V gene are GTSNPN and SVGIG (reference sequence). The CDR3 totals 15 residues. V trimming: 5 bases; J trimming: 2 bases; junction bases outside the gene matches: 5. Written as DNA, the CDR3 is TGTGCCTGGGACCTTAGCGGGGGGGCCTACAATGAGCAGTTCTTC. It codes for CAWDLSGGAYNEQFF.

J is TRBJ1-4 and V is TRBV7-2; 10 bases are shared with TRBD1. Unmatched junction bases numbered 0, after V lost 6 bases and J lost 5 bases. CDR1 and CDR2 from the germline V gene are SGHTA and FQGNSA. CDR3 length: 13 amino acids. CDR3 loop: CASRDRGNEKLFF. CDR3 DNA sequence: TGTGCCAGCAGGGACAGGGGGAATGAAAAACTGTTTTTT.

The V gene is TRBV12-5, the J gene TRBJ1-2, with 10 bases that match TRBD1. This CDR3 has 13 residues. Germline V gives CDR1 LGHNT, CDR2 FRNRAP. V lost 5 bases to trimming and J lost 6 bases; unmatched junction nucleotides: 3. CDR3 residues: CASGLGTGDGYTF. In DNA form, the CDR3 reads TGTGCTAGTGGTCTCGGGACAGGGGATGGCTACACCTTC.

With regard to this clone: This sample also contains other DNA sequences that code for the same CDR3. The V gene is TRBV27, the J gene TRBJ1-2, with 7 positions matching TRBD1. The germline V gene encodes CDR1 MNHEY and CDR2 SMNVEV (reference sequence). V was pared by 2 bases and J by 1 base, with 1 base of the junction left unmatched. The CDR3 loop spans 14 amino acids. CDR3 region: CASSLQGGNYGYTF. CDR3 sequence (DNA): TGTGCCAGCAGTTTACAGGGGGGTAACTATGGCTACACCTTC.

This clone was seen a handful of times. The chain uses TRBV29-1 and TRBJ1-2; 7 bases are shared with TRBD1. CDR1 is SQVTM and CDR2 is ANQGSEA in the germline V gene. The CDR3 length is 14 residues. After removal of 2 bases from V and 3 bases from J, the junction contained 6 bases not matched to a gene. CDR3 sequence reads: CSVESRTGYYGYTF. DNA for the CDR3: TGCAGCGTTGAAAGCCGGACAGGATACTATGGCTACACCTTC. The complete variable domain, with remaining parts taken from reference TRBV29-1 and TRBJ1-2, reads SAVISQKPSRDICQRGTSLTIQCQVDSQVTMMFWYRQQPGQSLTLIATANQGSEATYESGFVIDKFPISRPNLTFSTLTVSNMSPEDSSIYLCSVESRTGYYGYTFGSGTRLTVV.

The chain is built from TRBV29-1 and TRBJ2-5, with D hard to call. Trimming pared 0 bases from V and 4 bases from J, leaving 12 bases between. Germline V gene sequence: CDR1 SQVTM, CDR2 ANQGSEA. This CDR3 is 14 amino acids long. CDR3 DNA sequence: TGCAGCGTTGAAGAGGGCGACGTTCGAGAGACCCAGTACTTC. This translates into CSVEEGDVRETQYF.

This chain joins TRBV7-9 and TRBJ1-1, with D tentatively TRBD1 (6 bases). Germline V gene lookup returns CDR1 SEHNR and CDR2 FQNEAQ (reference sequence). Trimming left V 3 bases short and J 4 bases short, with 18 bases between. The CDR3 runs to 16 residues. The DNA for the CDR3 is TGTGCCAGCAGCTTTCGAACAAGACAGGAAGGCACTGAAGCTTTCTTT. Translated, it gives CASSFRTRQEGTEAFF.

The chain uses TRBV30 and TRBJ1-2; D not certain. The ends were cut back, 8 bases at V and 7 bases at J, with 14 bases in the middle. The CDR3 consists of 11 residues. The germline gives CDR1 GTSNPN, CDR2 SVGIG (reference sequence). This CDR3 is CAALGVPGYTF. The CDR3 region has the DNA TGTGCCGCCCTCGGGGTTCCTGGCTACACCTTC.